The 11 T cell receptor beta chains below come from one sample, sequenced in a study of T cell repertoires in cytomegalovirus infection. TCRdb reprocessed the reads via MiXCR and lists one record per CDR3 protein. The sample has 200,000 or so distinct CDR3 sequences, roughly 19% seen once; the top ten hold less than 3%. Input material: PBMCs. The source is a human donor in good health (CMV status not recorded). Some clones in this sample may be carry-over from other donors' samples.

This clonotype has more than one count but fewer than ten. This rearrangement joins TRBV6-6 to TRBJ2-2, with D maybe TRBD1 (6 bases). CDR1 is MNHNY and CDR2 is SVGAGI in the germline V gene (reference sequence). V lost 6 bases, J lost 6 bases, and 17 bases lay in between. This CDR3 contains 15 residues. Written as DNA, the CDR3 is TGTGCCAGCAGCGGGCCGGGACATGGGGCCGGGGAGCTGTTTTTT. Translation: CASSGPGHGAGELFF.

The chain combines TRBV5-1 with TRBJ2-2, with 9 bases aligning to TRBD2. Germline CDR1 is SGHRS and CDR2 is YFSETQ. This CDR3 is 14 amino acids long. The junction had 7 bases not matched to a gene; V was cut back by 4 bases and J by 9 bases. DNA of the CDR3: TGCGCCAGCAGCGGAATAGCGGGAGTCAGGGAGCTGTTTTTT. This gives the protein CASSGIAGVRELFF.

This clonotype was seen ten or more times. The chain recombines TRBV27 with TRBJ1-1; TRBD1 agrees at 7 bases. Trimming removed 2 bases from V and 2 bases from J; junction bases left unmatched: 8. Per germline, CDR1 MNHEY and CDR2 SMNVEV (reference sequence). The CDR3 is 16 amino acids. The CDR3 is CASSLRWTGFNTEAFF. The CDR3 bases are TGTGCCAGCAGTTTAAGATGGACAGGCTTTAACACTGAAGCTTTCTTT.

This clonotype was seen more than once but under ten times. The rearrangement uses TRBV12-3 or TRBV12-4 and TRBJ1-1; TRBD1 is a possible D gene (5 bases). Trimming shortened V by 2 bases and J by 3 bases, and 16 bases separated the two germline ends. The CDR3 runs to 16 residues. Here the CDR3 reads CASSLSVRGADTEAFF. CDR3 coding DNA: TGTGCCAGCAGTTTATCGGTTCGTGGGGCCGACACTGAAGCTTTCTTT.

V is TRBV5-8 and J is TRBJ2-3, with 12 bases fitting TRBD1. Germline V lookup: CDR1 SGHTS, CDR2 YDEGEE. V dropped 4 bases and J dropped 13; count of bases not matched to a gene: 13. The CDR3 consists of 15 residues. The CDR3 loop reads CASSPSGTGGAVEYF. The CDR3 DNA reads TGTGCCAGCAGCCCCTCCGGGACAGGGGGCGCGGTAGAGTATTTT.

Details on this clonotype: It may be a read error: a sequence one base away is much more abundant. The chain is built from TRBV28 and TRBJ1-1, with D perhaps TRBD1 (6 bases). Germline-derived CDR1 and CDR2 are MDHEN and SYDVKM. This CDR3 contains 15 residues. For the CDR3, the DNA is TGTGTCAGCAGATCCTCGACAGGCCGTGACACTGAAGCTTTCTTT. Protein: CVSRSSTGRDTEAFF.

V and J are TRBV28 and TRBJ2-3; TRBD2 might be the D (6 bases). V was pared by 10 bases and J by 2 bases, with 16 bases between. The CDR3 length is 14 residues. The germline V gene has CDR1 MDHEN and CDR2 SYDVKM. As DNA, the CDR3 is TGTGCCAACGCGGGACCGCTTTTCACAGATACGCAGTATTTT. Residues: CANAGPLFTDTQYF.

Many counts were recorded for this clonotype. The chain carries TRBV6-1 and TRBJ1-5; D ambiguous. CDR1 and CDR2 from the germline V gene are MNHNS and SASEGT. CDR3 length equals 13 residues. V lost 8 bases, J lost 0 bases, and 8 bases lay in between. CDR3: CASEMVSNQPQHF. CDR3 coding DNA: TGTGCCAGCGAGATGGTTAGCAATCAGCCCCAGCATTTT.

In its sample, this clonotype was seen many times. The chain is built from TRBV7-2 and TRBJ2-1; possible D gene TRBD2, 5 bases. The ends were cut back, 4 bases at V and 6 bases at J, with 19 bases in the middle. Germline V lookup: CDR1 SGHTA, CDR2 FQGNSA. This CDR3 comprises 16 residues. The chain's CDR3 is CASSSAWSGAANEQFF. In DNA form, the CDR3 reads TGTGCCAGCAGCTCAGCCTGGAGCGGAGCTGCCAATGAGCAGTTCTTC.

This clonotype was counted at least ten times. The genes are TRBV7-9 and TRBJ1-4, with D hard to call. The CDR3 is 14 residues long. The germline V and J ends were trimmed by 4 bases and 8 bases, with 14 bases remaining between them. Germline V gives CDR1 SEHNR, CDR2 FQNEAQ (reference sequence). The CDR3 DNA reads TGTGCCAGCAGCTCGACCTACGCCAAGGAAAAACTGTTTTTT. Its translation is CASSSTYAKEKLFF.

This clonotype was seen many times. The chain joins TRBV7-2 to TRBJ2-7; D gene unclear. Trimming removed 1 base at V and 1 base at J, with 11 bases between. The CDR3 consists of 15 residues. The V gene's germline CDR1 is SGHTA and CDR2 FQGNSA. The CDR3 DNA reads as TGTGCCAGCAGCTTAGACCCAGCGACTTCCTACGAGCAGTACTTC. This translates into CASSLDPATSYEQYF.